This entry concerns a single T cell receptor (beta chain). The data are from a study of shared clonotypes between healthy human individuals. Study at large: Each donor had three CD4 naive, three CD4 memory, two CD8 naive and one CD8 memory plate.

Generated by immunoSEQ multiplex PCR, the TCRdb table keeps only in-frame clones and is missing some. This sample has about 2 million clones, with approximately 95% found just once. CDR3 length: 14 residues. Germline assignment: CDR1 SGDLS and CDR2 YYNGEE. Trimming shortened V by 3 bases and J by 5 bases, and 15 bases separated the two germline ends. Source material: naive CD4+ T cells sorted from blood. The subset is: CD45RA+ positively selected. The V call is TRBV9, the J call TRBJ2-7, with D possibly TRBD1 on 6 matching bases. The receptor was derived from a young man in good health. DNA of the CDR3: TGTGCCAGCAGCGCCACAGGGTCGGCCCACGAGCAGTACTTC. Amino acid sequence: CASSATGSAHEQYF.